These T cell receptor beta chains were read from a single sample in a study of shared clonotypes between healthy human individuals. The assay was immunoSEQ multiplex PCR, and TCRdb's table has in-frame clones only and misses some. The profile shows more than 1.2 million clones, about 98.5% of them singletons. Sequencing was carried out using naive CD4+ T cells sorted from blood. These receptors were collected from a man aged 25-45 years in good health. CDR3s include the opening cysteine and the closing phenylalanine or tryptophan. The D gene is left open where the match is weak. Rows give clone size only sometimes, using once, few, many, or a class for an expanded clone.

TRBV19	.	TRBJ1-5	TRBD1	TGTGCCAGTAGTACACGACAGGGCCCCAATCAGCCCCAGCATTTT	CASSTRQGPNQPQHF
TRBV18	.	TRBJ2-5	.	TGTGCCAGCTCACCGGGACATCTACAAGAGACCCAGTACTTC	CASSPGHLQETQYF
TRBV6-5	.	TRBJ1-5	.	TGTGCCAGCAGTTTAAAGGTTCGCAATCAGCCCCAGCATTTT	CASSLKVRNQPQHF
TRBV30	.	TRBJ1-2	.	TGTGCCTGGAGTGACAGGACCGGCTATGGCTACACCTTC	CAWSDRTGYGYTF
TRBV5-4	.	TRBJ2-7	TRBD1	TGTGCCAGCAGCTTAACCCGGGACAGGGGGGATTACGAGCAGTACTTC	CASSLTRDRGDYEQYF
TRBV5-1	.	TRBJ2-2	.	TGCGCCAGCAGCGACGGACAGCTGAACACCGGGGAGCTGTTTTTT	CASSDGQLNTGELFF
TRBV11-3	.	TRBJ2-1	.	TGTGCCAGCAGCCCAACCGAGCTGAGGGCGGGCAATGAGCAGTTCTTC	CASSPTELRAGNEQFF
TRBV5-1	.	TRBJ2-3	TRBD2	TGCACCAGCAGCGGCGGCATAGCGGGAGGGCCGGAAGATACGCAGTATTTT	CTSSGGIAGGPEDTQYF
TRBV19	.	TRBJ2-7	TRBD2	TGTGCCAGTAGTGGGGGGGTGTACGAGCAGTACTTC	CASSGGVYEQYF
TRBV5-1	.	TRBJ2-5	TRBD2	TGCGCCAGCAGCTCAGGGACTAGCGGGAGACAAGAGACCCAGTACTTC	CASSSGTSGRQETQYF
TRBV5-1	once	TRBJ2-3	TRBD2	TGCGCCAGCAGCTTGTCACCCAGCGGGAGCGCAACAGATACGCAGTATTTT	CASSLSPSGSATDTQYF
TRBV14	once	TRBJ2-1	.	TGTGCCAGCAGCCGCCATTTGGCCCCCAGGTTAGGCAATGAGCAGTTCTTC	CASSRHLAPRLGNEQFF
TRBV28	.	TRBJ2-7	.	TGTGCCAGCAGTTTTGCTCAGGGAAGGGGGGACGAGCAGTACTTC	CASSFAQGRGDEQYF
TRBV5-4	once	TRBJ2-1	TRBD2	TGTGCCAGCAGCGTAGCGGGACCTACCTACAATGAGCAGTTCTTC	CASSVAGPTYNEQFF
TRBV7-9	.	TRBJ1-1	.	TGTGCCAGCAGCTTCGACAGGAAGAACACTGAAGCTTTCTTT	CASSFDRKNTEAFF
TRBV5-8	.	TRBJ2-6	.	TGTGCCAGCAGACAGACAGCGCGCTCTGGGGCCAACGTCCTGACTTTC	CASRQTARSGANVLTF
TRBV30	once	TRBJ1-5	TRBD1	TGTGCCTCATCGACAGGGGGCTTCATAGGCAATCAGCCCCAGCATTTT	CASSTGGFIGNQPQHF
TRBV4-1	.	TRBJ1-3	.	TGCGCCAGCAGCGATGAAGCTGGAAACACCATATATTTT	CASSDEAGNTIYF
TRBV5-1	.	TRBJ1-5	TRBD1	TGCGCCAGCAGCCCAGGGGGAGGCAATCAGCCCCAGCATTTT	CASSPGGGNQPQHF
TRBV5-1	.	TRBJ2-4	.	TGCGCCAGCAGCTTGGGTCTTACCCCCTTTGCCAAAAACATTCAGTACTTC	CASSLGLTPFAKNIQYF
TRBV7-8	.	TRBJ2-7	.	TGTGCCAGCAGCTTAGTGGAGGTCTCCTACGAGCAGTACTTC	CASSLVEVSYEQYF
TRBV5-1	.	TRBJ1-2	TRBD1	TGCGCCAGCAGCGGACAGGGCGGGGATGGCTACACCTTC	CASSGQGGDGYTF
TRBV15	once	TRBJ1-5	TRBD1	TGTGCCACCAGCGCCCGTGGAAGGGGGCAAGAGCGGCCCCAGCATTTT	CATSARGRGQERPQHF
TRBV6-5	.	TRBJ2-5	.	TGTGCCAGCACCTACAACATACAGGTGTTAGGGACCCAGTACTTC	CASTYNIQVLGTQYF
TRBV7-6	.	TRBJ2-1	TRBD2	TGTGCCAGCAGCTTAGGGGGACTAGCGAGCCACTACAATGAGCAGTTCTTC	CASSLGGLASHYNEQFF
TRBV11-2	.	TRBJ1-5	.	TGTGCCAGCAGCTTAGAGGTAGGCCGAAATCAGCCCCAGCATTTT	CASSLEVGRNQPQHF
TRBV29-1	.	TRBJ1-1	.	TGCAGCGTTGGCGACGGGCCGAACCCCTCCCCTGAACGGGCGCCTGAAGCTTTCTTT	CSVGDGPNPSPERAPEAFF
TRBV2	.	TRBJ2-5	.	TGTGCCAGCAGTGTCAGCCAAGAGACCCAGTACTTC	CASSVSQETQYF
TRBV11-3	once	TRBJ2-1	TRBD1	TGTGCCAGCAGCCTCCCGGGACAGGGGGTCGATGAGCAGTTCTTC	CASSLPGQGVDEQFF
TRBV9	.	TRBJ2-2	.	TGTGCCAGCACCTTTCTAAACACCGGGGAGCTGTTTTTT	CASTFLNTGELFF
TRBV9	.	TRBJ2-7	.	TGTGCCAGCAGCGTAGGTGGGAACAGGGCCTACGAGCAGTACTTC	CASSVGGNRAYEQYF
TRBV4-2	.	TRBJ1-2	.	TGTGCCAGCAGCCAAGGGGATTCGTCCGCCTTTTACTATGGCTACACCTTC	CASSQGDSSAFYYGYTF
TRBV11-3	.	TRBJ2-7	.	TGTGCCAGCAGCGACCCCATCTCCTACGAGCAGTACTTC	CASSDPISYEQYF
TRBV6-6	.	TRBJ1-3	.	TGTGCCAGTAAGGCTTCTGGAAACACCATATATTTT	CASKASGNTIYF
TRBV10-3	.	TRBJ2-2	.	TGTGCCATCAGGGCCACCGGGGAGCTGTTTTTT	CAIRATGELFF
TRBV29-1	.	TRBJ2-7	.	TGCAGCGTAATTTCTCTAGGCGACGAGCAGTACTTC	CSVISLGDEQYF
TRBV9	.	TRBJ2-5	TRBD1	TGTGCCAGCAGCTTGCGGACAGGGAAAGAGACCCAGTACTTC	CASSLRTGKETQYF
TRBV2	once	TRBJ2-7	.	TGTGCCAGCAGTGAGGGAAGGCAGTACTTC	CASSEGRQYF
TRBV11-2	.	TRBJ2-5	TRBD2	TGTGCCAGCAGCTTAGTAGGTGGGACTAGCGGGCGCCAAGAGACCCAGTACTTC	CASSLVGGTSGRQETQYF
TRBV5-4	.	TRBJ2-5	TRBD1	TGTGCCAGCAGCCGGGACTCCGGACAGGGCGGGGAGACCCAGTACTTC	CASSRDSGQGGETQYF
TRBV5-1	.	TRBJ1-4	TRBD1	TGCGCCAGCAGTCTTATCGGGACAGCTAACGAAAAACTGTTTTTT	CASSLIGTANEKLFF
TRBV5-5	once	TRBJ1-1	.	TGTGCCAGCAGCTTTTCTGGCAAGGAGAACACTGAAGCTTTCTTT	CASSFSGKENTEAFF
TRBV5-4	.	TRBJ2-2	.	TGTGCCAGCAGCTTGGGCAGGGGTGGAACCGGGGAGCTGTTTTTT	CASSLGRGGTGELFF
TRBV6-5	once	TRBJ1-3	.	TGTGCCACCCTCGGACTCTCTGGAAACACCATATATTTT	CATLGLSGNTIYF
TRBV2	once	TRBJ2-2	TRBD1	TGTGCCAGCACGAAACAGGGGGTTTCTTCGACCGGGGAGCTGTTTTTT	CASTKQGVSSTGELFF
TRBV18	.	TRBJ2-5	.	TGTGCCAGCTCACCACTTAGGGGGGGCGGCGAGACCCAGTACTTC	CASSPLRGGGETQYF
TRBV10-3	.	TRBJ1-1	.	TGTGCCATCAGTGCGGGACCCGTCGTTAGGAACACTGAAGCTTTCTTT	CAISAGPVVRNTEAFF
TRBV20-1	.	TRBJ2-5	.	TGCAGTGCTAGCGCACAGGAGACCCAGTACTTC	CSASAQETQYF
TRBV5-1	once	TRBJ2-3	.	TGCGCCAGCAGCTTGGTCGGGTATCGTACGCAGTATTTT	CASSLVGYRTQYF
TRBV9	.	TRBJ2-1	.	TGTGCCAGCAGCTTGGACGGGGGCTCCTACAATGAGCAGTTCTTC	CASSLDGGSYNEQFF